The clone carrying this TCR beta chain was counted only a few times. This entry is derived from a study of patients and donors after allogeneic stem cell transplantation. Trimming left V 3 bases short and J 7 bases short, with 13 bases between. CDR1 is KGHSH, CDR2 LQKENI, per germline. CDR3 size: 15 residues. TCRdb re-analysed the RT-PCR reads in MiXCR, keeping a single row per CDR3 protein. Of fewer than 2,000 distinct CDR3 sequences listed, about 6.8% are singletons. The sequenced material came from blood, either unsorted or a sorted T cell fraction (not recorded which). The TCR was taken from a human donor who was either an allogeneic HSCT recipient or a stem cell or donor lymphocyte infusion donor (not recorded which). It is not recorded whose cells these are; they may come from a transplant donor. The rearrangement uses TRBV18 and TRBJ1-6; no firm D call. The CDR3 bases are TGTGCCAGCTCACCGAGTAGGAGGGAAAATTCACCCCTCCACTTT. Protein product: CASSPSRRENSPLHF.